Below, 25 T cell receptor beta chains from the same sample are listed, as sequenced in a study of blood T cell repertoires in COVID-19. The protocol was immunoSEQ multiplex PCR, while the TCRdb copy is restricted to in-frame clones and leaves out a portion. Of 200,000 to 250,000 clones in the sample, approximately 80% are singletons; the top ten hold 15%. The sequenced material came from PBMCs or T cells enriched from blood (not recorded which). The receptor source for this set is a man in his forties who had recovered from COVID-19.

This chain uses TRBV11-2 with TRBJ2-7; TRBD2 agrees at 7 bases. CDR1 and CDR2 (germline): SGHAT, FQNNGV. V trimming: 0 bases; J trimming: 7 bases; junction bases outside the gene matches: 15. The CDR3 has 17 residues. This chain's CDR3 is CASSLDRDYTSLGEQYF. Written as DNA, the CDR3 is TGTGCCAGCAGCTTAGACCGGGACTACACTAGCCTGGGAGAGCAGTACTTC.

CDR3 amino acids: CASSSRDRGRGEQYF. The CDR3 DNA sequence: TGTGCCAGCAGTTCCCGGGACAGGGGGCGCGGTGAGCAGTACTTC. The chain recombines TRBV2 with TRBJ2-7; TRBD1 agrees at 12 bases. This CDR3 contains 15 residues. CDR1 SNHLY and CDR2 FYNNEI come from the germline V gene. After removal of 5 bases from V and 7 bases from J, the junction contained 9 bases not matched to a gene. The full variable domain, rest sourced from reference TRBV2 and TRBJ2-7, is EPEVTQTPSHQVTQMGQEVILRCVPISNHLYFYWYRQILGQKVEFLVSFYNNEISEKSEIFDDQFSVERPDGSNFTLKIRSTKLEDSAMYFCASSSRDRGRGEQYFGPGTRLTVT.

The sample holds one count of this clone. The genes are TRBV5-4 and TRBJ2-5, with D perhaps matching TRBD2 (5 bases). V gave up 0 bases and J gave up 1 base, with 10 bases separating them. Germline V gene sequence: CDR1 SGHNT, CDR2 YYREEE (reference sequence). This CDR3 comprises 15 residues. CDR3 amino acids: CASSLGHGLQETQYF. The DNA for the CDR3 is TGTGCCAGCAGCTTGGGTCACGGACTCCAAGAGACCCAGTACTTC.

This chain uses TRBV3-1 (or the pseudogene TRBV3-2) with TRBJ2-7; 11 bases align to TRBD2. The length of the CDR3 is 15 residues. CDR1 is LGHDT, CDR2 YNNKEL, per germline (reference sequence). Trimming took 5 bases from V and 0 from J; bases not matched to a gene: 3. Written as DNA, the CDR3 is TGTGCCAGCAGCGAAACTAGCGGGAGCTCCTACGAGCAGTACTTC. Amino acids: CASSETSGSSYEQYF.

V usage is TRBV7-3 and J usage is TRBJ2-1, with a weak D call TRBD2 (6 bases). Trimming removed 2 bases from V and 8 bases from J, with 16 bases in between. From germline, CDR1 is SGHTA and CDR2 FQGTGA. This CDR3 is 15 amino acids long. The CDR3 nucleotides read TGTGCCAGCAGCTTATCCCGGGACTCCGAGTATGAGCAGTTCTTC. This translates into CASSLSRDSEYEQFF.

This clone was seen just once. This chain connects TRBV7-2 to TRBJ2-5; tentatively, D is TRBD2 (5 bases). The CDR3 consists of 16 residues. Trimming removed 0 bases from V and 5 bases from J, with 16 bases in between. The germline V gene has CDR1 SGHTA and CDR2 FQGNSA. This CDR3 is CASSLAQLGRRETQYF. DNA for the CDR3: TGTGCCAGCAGCTTAGCGCAACTAGGCCGTCGCGAGACCCAGTACTTC.

This clone was detected only a few times. The CDR3, as DNA: TGTGCCAGTAGTATTGGGACAGGGAGGTATGGCTACACCTTC. It is translated as CASSIGTGRYGYTF. The chain uses TRBV19 and TRBJ1-2, with TRBD1 matching over 9 bases. This CDR3 has 14 residues. Germline V CDR1 and CDR2: LNHDA, SQIVND (reference sequence). Trimming at V came to 3 bases and at J to 5 bases, leaving 4 bases not matched to a gene. Using reference TRBV19 and TRBJ1-2 for the parts outside the CDR3, the full variable domain is DGGITQSPKYLFRKEGQNVTLSCEQNLNHDAMYWYRQDPGQGLRLIYYSQIVNDFQKGDIAEGYSVSREKKESFPLTVTSAQKNPTAFYLCASSIGTGRYGYTFGSGTRLTVV.

The chain employs TRBV18 and TRBJ2-7; TRBD2 matches 14 bases. V lost 3 bases to trimming and J lost 5 bases; unmatched junction nucleotides: 15. This CDR3 spans 19 amino acids. Looked up from germline, CDR1 is KGHSH and CDR2 is LQKENI. CDR3 in DNA: TGTGCCAGCTCACCTCTCTACCCCGGGACTAGCGGGAGTTTTGACGAGCAGTACTTC. Its translation: CASSPLYPGTSGSFDEQYF.

CDR3 bases: TGTGCCAGCAGCATTAGCGGGACCCGCCCAGATACGCAGTATTTT. It translates to CASSISGTRPDTQYF. The chain recombines TRBV5-4 with TRBJ2-3, with 8 bases identical to TRBD2. The CDR3 contains 15 residues. The germline V gene encodes CDR1 SGHNT and CDR2 YYREEE (reference sequence). The junction had 8 bases not matched to a gene; V was cut back by 4 bases and J by 4 bases.

This clone was seen only a few times. V is TRBV5-1 and J is TRBJ2-1, with 12 bases aligning to TRBD2. With 4 bases clipped from V and 6 bases from J, the junction kept 8 bases outside the gene matches. Germline assignment: CDR1 SGHRS and CDR2 YFSETQ. This CDR3 has 16 residues. The CDR3 region is CASSLGSSGGVNEQFF. The CDR3 DNA reads TGCGCCAGCAGCCTCGGTTCTAGCGGGGGGGTCAATGAGCAGTTCTTC.

The chain combines TRBV10-3 with TRBJ2-3; 8 positions match TRBD2. With 0 bases clipped from V and 6 bases from J, the junction kept 20 bases outside the gene matches. The CDR3 extends over 20 amino acids. Germline CDR1 reads ENHRY; CDR2 reads SYGVKD. The CDR3 loop is CAISESTSSGGHPAADTQYF. CDR3 bases: TGTGCCATCAGTGAGTCGACCTCCAGCGGGGGACACCCAGCTGCGGATACGCAGTATTTT.

The chain employs TRBV7-2 and TRBJ2-1; D not certain. With 4 bases removed from V and 0 bases from J, the gap between germline ends came to 10 bases. Germline V gene lookup returns CDR1 SGHTA and CDR2 FQGNSA. The CDR3 extends over 15 amino acids. The CDR3, as DNA: TGTGCCAGCAGCTCTGATCTTAGCTCCTACAATGAGCAGTTCTTC. Protein: CASSSDLSSYNEQFF. Filled out from reference TRBV7-2 and TRBJ2-1, the complete variable domain reads GAGVSQSPSNKVTEKGKDVELRCDPISGHTALYWYRQSLGQGLEFLIYFQGNSAPDKSGLPSDRFSAERTGGSVSTLTIQRTQQEDSAVYLCASSSDLSSYNEQFFGPGTRLTVL.

The chain recombines TRBV18 with TRBJ2-1; the D gene is possibly TRBD2 (5 bases). The CDR3 runs 15 residues. V was trimmed by 2 bases and J by 6 bases, leaving 14 bases between them. Per the germline V gene, CDR1 is KGHSH and CDR2 is LQKENI. CDR3: CASSPTSGLGNEQFF. CDR3 coding DNA: TGTGCCAGCTCACCAACCAGCGGCCTCGGCAATGAGCAGTTCTTC.

The rearrangement links TRBV5-1 to TRBJ1-3, with TRBD1 matching 7 bases. Unmatched junction bases numbered 10, after V lost 2 bases and J lost 5 bases. The CDR3 runs to 16 residues. Germline lookup yields CDR1 SGHRS and CDR2 YFSETQ. The CDR3 DNA is TGCGCCAGCAGCTTCGATGGCAGGGGGTTTAGAAACACCATATATTTT. Protein sequence: CASSFDGRGFRNTIYF.

V and J are TRBV25-1 and TRBJ1-1; TRBD1 matches at 7 bases. This CDR3 spans 15 amino acids. Unmatched junction bases numbered 17, after V lost 3 bases and J lost 13 bases. Germline V gives CDR1 MGHDK, CDR2 SYGVNS. The DNA of the CDR3 is TGTGCCAGCAGTGACCTTGGGACAGCCTCCGGAAAGGATTTCTTT. It translates to CASSDLGTASGKDFF.

This chain connects TRBV9 to TRBJ1-1; 7 bases map to TRBD1. J lost 4 bases, V lost 3 bases, and 6 bases had no gene match. The CDR3 spans 14 residues. Germline V gene lookup returns CDR1 SGDLS and CDR2 YYNGEE. The CDR3 DNA is TGTGCCAGCAGCGGACAGGGTCCTTTCACTGAAGCTTTCTTT. This sequence encodes CASSGQGPFTEAFF.

V is TRBV12-1 and J is TRBJ2-5; the D segment call TRBD2 is taken from the table without a DNA check. TRBV12-1 is flagged as a pseudogene. This CDR3 contains 10 residues. CDR3: CASGGETQYF. In nucleotides, the CDR3 is TGTGCCAGCGGGGGGGAGACCCAGTACTTC.

The V call is TRBV6-5, the J call TRBJ1-2; weak D call: TRBD1 (5 bases). CDR3 size: 15 residues. Germline loops: CDR1 MNHEY, CDR2 SVGAGI. Deletions cut 4 bases from V and 6 bases from J, with 18 bases between. CDR3 DNA sequence: TGTGCCAGCAGTTCCAACCAGGGTTACCTAAATGGCTACACCTTC. Residues: CASSSNQGYLNGYTF.

This chain links TRBV27 with TRBJ1-1; D is unresolved. Trimming removed 6 bases at V and 5 bases at J, with 16 bases between. This CDR3 has 14 residues. CDR1 is MNHEY, CDR2 SMNVEV, per germline (reference sequence). The CDR3 DNA reads TGTGCCAGCAGCGCGGCGTGGATCCGTACTGAAGCTTTCTTT. This codes for CASSAAWIRTEAFF.

This clone occurred a few times. V and J are TRBV5-1 and TRBJ2-7; D is perhaps TRBD2 (5 bases). The germline gives CDR1 SGHRS, CDR2 YFSETQ. This CDR3 is built from 13 residues. Trimming took off 2 bases at V and 5 bases at J, with 11 bases between the two ends. CDR3 DNA sequence: TGCGCCAGCAGCTTTAAGGGAGTCAACGAGCAGTACTTC. Translating gives CASSFKGVNEQYF. Full variable domain (remainder filled in from reference TRBV5-1 and TRBJ2-7): KAGVTQTPRYLIKTRGQQVTLSCSPISGHRSVSWYQQTPGQGLQFLFEYFSETQRNKGNFPGRFSGRQFSNSRSEMNVSTLELGDSALYLCASSFKGVNEQYFGPGTRLTVT.

A word on this clone: The sample carries other DNA sequences with the same CDR3. This chain joins TRBV5-4 and TRBJ1-1; D not resolved. V lost 0 bases and J lost 5, with 5 bases in between. Germline loops: CDR1 SGHNT, CDR2 YYREEE (reference sequence). The CDR3 length is 12 residues. CDR3 in amino acids: CASSLGRTEAFF. CDR3 coding DNA: TGTGCCAGCAGCTTGGGGAGGACTGAAGCTTTCTTT. The whole variable domain, filled in from reference TRBV5-4 and TRBJ1-1, reads ETGVTQSPTHLIKTRGQQVTLRCSSQSGHNTVSWYQQALGQGPQFIFQYYREEENGRGNFPPRFSGLQFPNYSSELNVNALELDDSALYLCASSLGRTEAFFGQGTRLTVV.

This rearrangement joins TRBV6-5 to TRBJ1-2; 12 bases match TRBD1. Germline-derived CDR1 and CDR2 are MNHEY and SVGAGI. V dropped 5 bases and J dropped 4; count of bases not matched to a gene: 5. The CDR3 contains 15 residues. CDR3 loop: CASSPGTGGPYGYTF. The CDR3 region has the DNA TGTGCCAGCAGTCCCGGGACAGGGGGCCCCTATGGCTACACCTTC.

This chain joins TRBV5-1 and TRBJ1-3; perhaps TRBD1 as D (5 bases). This CDR3 has 14 residues. From germline, CDR1 is SGHRS and CDR2 YFSETQ. V was trimmed by 4 bases and J by 2 bases, leaving 10 bases between them. The CDR3 DNA follows: TGCGCCAGCAGCCGCGGGGCGGCTGGAAACACCATATATTTT. Its translation is CASSRGAAGNTIYF. Based on the CDR3 plus reference TRBV5-1 and TRBJ1-3, the full variable domain is KAGVTQTPRYLIKTRGQQVTLSCSPISGHRSVSWYQQTPGQGLQFLFEYFSETQRNKGNFPGRFSGRQFSNSRSEMNVSTLELGDSALYLCASSRGAAGNTIYFGEGSWLTVV.

The chain joins TRBV7-3 to TRBJ2-2; the D gene is possibly TRBD1 (5 bases). The CDR3 sequence is 14 residues long. Trimming left V 5 bases short and J 0 bases short, with 7 bases between. Germline V CDR1 and CDR2: SGHTA, FQGTGA. The CDR3 DNA reads TGTGCCAGCAGCCAGACAGCGAACACCGGGGAGCTGTTTTTT. Protein: CASSQTANTGELFF. Drawing the rest from reference TRBV7-3 and TRBJ2-2, the complete variable domain is GAGVSQTPSNKVTEKGKYVELRCDPISGHTALYWYRQSLGQGPEFLIYFQGTGAADDSGLPNDRFFAVRPEGSVSTLKIQRTERGDSAVYLCASSQTANTGELFFGEGSRLTVL.

Turning to this clone: A single base separates this from a much larger clone, so it may be a read error. The V gene is TRBV12-3 or TRBV12-4, the J gene TRBJ2-7; 7 positions match TRBD1. The CDR3 sequence is 12 residues long. V trimming: 4 bases; J trimming: 5 bases; junction bases outside the gene matches: 2. CDR3 bases: TGTGCCAGCAGTTCGACAGGGAACGAGCAGTACTTC. It codes for CASSSTGNEQYF.